The subject of this entry is one TCR beta chain. Its specificity is not known. The length of the CDR3 is 14 residues. CDR1 LGHDT and CDR2 YNNKEL come from the germline V gene (reference sequence). V shed 4 bases and J 10 bases; nucleotides not matched to a gene: 8. cDNA came from approximately 0.5 to 1 ug RNA primed by random hexamers. The amplification used immunoSEQ multiplex PCR on TCR beta CDR3; it spanned 54 Vbeta and 13 Jbeta. TCRdb reanalysed the immunoSEQ multiplex PCR reads using MiXCR and keeps one entry per CDR3 protein. Of about 200,000 distinct CDR3 sequences listed, 90% to 95% are singletons. TCR beta sequencing covered blood CD8+ and CD4+ T cells. The CD8+ and CD4+ T cells were isolated magnetically using a negative isolation approach, whereas the TEMRA cells were enriched by FACS. The source of the sample is a study of CD8 T cells in Susac syndrome. General study points: It was acknowledged in the study that the number of individuals who were included in its TCR sequencing and HLA analysis was relatively small.

Sequenced sample: CD4+ T cells from PBMCs. The rearrangement links TRBV3-1 to TRBJ2-1; 9 bases align to TRBD2. The receptor was isolated from a human donor with multiple sclerosis. CDR3 coding DNA: TGTGCCAGCAGCCGAGCGGGAGGCCTACGGGAGCAGTTCTTC. It codes for CASSRAGGLREQFF.